This T cell receptor beta chain was recovered during a study of beta chain features in type 1 diabetes. The overall study: Healthy donors and patients had similar age, gender and cell yields.

Notes on the study in general: When VDJ junctions were examined, type 1 diabetes patients showed fewer insertions and more deletions. Shortening that was moderate but significant affected the TCRB CDR3s of Type 1 diabetes patients in all four CD4+ subsets.

This clone was recorded many times. The antigen remains unidentified. All of the isolated RNA was reverse transcribed, so expressed TCRB transcripts were sequenced. The method was immunoSEQ multiplex PCR; TCRdb's version includes in-frame clones alone and lacks a portion of them. The sample shows 120,000 or so clones, around 17% of them seen only once. CD45RO/CCR7/CD25/CD127/CD95/CD27 sorting isolated CD4+ naive, central memory, regulatory and stem cell-like memory cells. CDR3 length equals 13 residues. Trimming removed 8 bases from V and 4 bases from J; junction bases left unmatched: 6. Germline-derived CDR1 and CDR2 are MNHNS and SASEGT.

The chain employs TRBV6-1 and TRBJ1-2; 8 nucleotides align to TRBD1. The sequence derives from a man aged 25-45 years with type 1 diabetes. Sequencing input: central memory CD4+ T cells from blood. The CDR3 loop reads CASPGGRGYGYTF. The DNA for the CDR3 is TGTGCCAGCCCAGGGGGCCGGGGCTATGGCTACACCTTC.